This T cell receptor (beta chain) is from a study of CD8 T cells in ankylosing spondylitis. This CDR3 is built from 16 residues. J gave up 3 bases and V 2 bases, and 4 bases lay outside the gene matches. Germline V gene sequence: CDR1 LGHNT, CDR2 FRNRAP. Quantitative 5'-RACE with molecular barcodes was used to make the TCR beta libraries. TCRdb recomputed calls from the 5' RACE reads with MiXCR, one row per CDR3 protein. Of 250,000 to 300,000 distinct CDR3 sequences listed, about 20% were seen once; the top ten hold 7.5% to 9.5%. Study outcomes and limitations: Blood of patients with ankylosing spondylitis appeared to be characterized by a TCR beta motif of several highly homologous variants. Matched ankylosing spondylitis synovial fluid reportedly showed significant enrichment of disease-linked clones. In synovial fluid and blood from reactive arthritis, some motif variants were previously reported.

In regard to this clonotype: The antigen is undetermined.

The sequence was obtained from a male donor with ankylosing spondylitis or in good health (not recorded which). Sequenced sample: blood, either unsorted or a sorted T cell fraction (not recorded which). The chain links TRBV12-5 to TRBJ2-5, with 12 nucleotides matching TRBD2. The CDR3 sequence is CASGLLLAGGEETQYF. The CDR3 nucleotides are TGTGCTAGTGGTTTGCTCCTAGCGGGAGGGGAAGAGACCCAGTACTTC. The complete variable domain, with remaining parts taken from reference TRBV12-5 and TRBJ2-5, reads DARVTQTPRHKVTEMGQEVTMRCQPILGHNTVFWYRQTMMQGLELLAYFRNRAPLDDSGMPKDRFSAEMPDATLATLKIQPSEPRDSAVYFCASGLLLAGGEETQYFGPGTRLLVL.